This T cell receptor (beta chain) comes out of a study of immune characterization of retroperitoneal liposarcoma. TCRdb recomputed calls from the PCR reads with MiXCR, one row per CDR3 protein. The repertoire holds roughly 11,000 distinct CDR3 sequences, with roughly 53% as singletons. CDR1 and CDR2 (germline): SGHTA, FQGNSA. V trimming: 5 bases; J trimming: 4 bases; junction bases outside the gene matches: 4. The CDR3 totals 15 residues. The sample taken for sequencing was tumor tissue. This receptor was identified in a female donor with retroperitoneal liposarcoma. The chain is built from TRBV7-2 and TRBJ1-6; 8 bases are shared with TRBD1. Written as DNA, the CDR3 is TGTGCCAGCAGCCCAGGACAGGGTTATAATTCACCCCTCCACTTT. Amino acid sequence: CASSPGQGYNSPLHF.